What follows is one TCR beta chain and its context. Its specificity is unknown. The sample originates from a study of shared clonotypes between healthy human individuals. Overall study findings and caveats: The study drew on few donors, limiting represented genetic and exposure-history diversity.

Genomic DNA, for the unsorted samples, came from about 90 million PBMCs. Execution of the assay was at deep level. As processed by the authors: Junction-only sequences without quality scores came from ImmunoSEQ, so filtering differed. Repertoires were generated with immunoSEQ multiplex PCR, while TCRdb's copy carries only in-frame clones and drops some. For V, J and clone size, that table is used; D and trimming come from the DNA. The data hold roughly 500,000 clones, with 75% to 85% observed a single time. Germline values: CDR1 LGHNA, CDR2 YSLEER. The trim removed 0 bases at V and 5 bases at J, leaving 9 bases unmatched. The CDR3 runs 18 residues.

V gene TRBV4-3 combines with J gene TRBJ2-5, with 13 bases that match TRBD2. The sequence derives from a woman aged 40 to 50 in good health. Some clones in this sample may be carry-over from other donors' samples. Material for sequencing was PBMCs. CDR3 nucleotide sequence: TGCGCCAGCAGCCAAGATTTACTAGCGGGAGGGCGGTCGGAGACCCAGTACTTC. It codes for CASSQDLLAGGRSETQYF.